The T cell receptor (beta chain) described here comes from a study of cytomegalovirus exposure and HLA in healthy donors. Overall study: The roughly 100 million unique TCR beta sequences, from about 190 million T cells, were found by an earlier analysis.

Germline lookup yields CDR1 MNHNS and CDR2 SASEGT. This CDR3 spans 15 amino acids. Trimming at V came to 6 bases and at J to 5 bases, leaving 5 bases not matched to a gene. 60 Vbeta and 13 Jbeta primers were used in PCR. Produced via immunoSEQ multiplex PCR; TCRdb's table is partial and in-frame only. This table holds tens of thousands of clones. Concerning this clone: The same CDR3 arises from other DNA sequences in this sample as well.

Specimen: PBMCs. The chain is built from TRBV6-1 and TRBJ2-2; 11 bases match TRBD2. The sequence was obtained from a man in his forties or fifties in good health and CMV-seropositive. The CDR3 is CASRPSGRWTGELFF. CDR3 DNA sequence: TGTGCCAGCAGGCCTAGCGGGAGGTGGACCGGGGAGCTGTTTTTT.